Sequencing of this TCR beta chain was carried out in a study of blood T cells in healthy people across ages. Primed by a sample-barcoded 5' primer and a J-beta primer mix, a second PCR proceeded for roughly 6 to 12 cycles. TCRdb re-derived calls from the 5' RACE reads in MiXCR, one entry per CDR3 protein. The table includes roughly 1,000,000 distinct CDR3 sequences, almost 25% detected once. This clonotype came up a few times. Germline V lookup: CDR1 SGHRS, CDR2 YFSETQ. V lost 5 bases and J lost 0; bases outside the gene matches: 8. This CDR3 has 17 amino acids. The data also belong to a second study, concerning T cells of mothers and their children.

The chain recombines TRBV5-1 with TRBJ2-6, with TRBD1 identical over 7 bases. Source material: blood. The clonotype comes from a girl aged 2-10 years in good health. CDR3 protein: CASSRQGAFSGANVLTF. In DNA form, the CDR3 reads TGCGCCAGCAGTAGACAGGGTGCCTTCTCTGGGGCCAACGTCCTGACTTTC.